Below are 16 T cell receptor beta chains sequenced from a single sample in a study of blood T cells in healthy people across ages. Combining a sample-barcoded 5' primer with a J-beta primer mix, a second PCR ran for about 6 to 11 cycles. TCRdb redid the calling of the 5' RACE reads with MiXCR, one entry per CDR3 protein. The sample carries roughly 680,000 distinct CDR3 sequences, about 50% recorded once. The material sequenced was blood. These receptor sequences come from a woman of 80 years or more in good health.

This clonotype occurred a few times. The chain joins TRBV7-3 to TRBJ2-5; D is possibly TRBD1 (6 bases). Deletions cut 1 base from V and 1 base from J, with 7 bases between. This CDR3 is built from 14 residues. Looked up from germline, CDR1 is SGHTA and CDR2 is FQGTGA. The CDR3 sequence is CASSLMDSQETQYF. The DNA of the CDR3 is TGTGCCAGCAGCTTAATGGACAGCCAAGAGACCCAGTACTTC. Complete variable domain (other parts from reference TRBV7-3 and TRBJ2-5): GAGVSQTPSNKVTEKGKYVELRCDPISGHTALYWYRQSLGQGPEFLIYFQGTGAADDSGLPNDRFFAVRPEGSVSTLKIQRTERGDSAVYLCASSLMDSQETQYFGPGTRLLVL.

The rearrangement joins TRBV4-2 to TRBJ2-2; TRBD1 agrees at 10 bases. Losses at the gene ends were 3 bases for V and 3 bases for J; bases not matched to a gene: 4. The CDR3 is 16 amino acids. The germline CDR1 and CDR2 sequences are LGHNA and YNFKEQ. The CDR3 here is CASSHGQGGDTGELFF. CDR3 in DNA: TGTGCCAGCAGCCATGGACAGGGGGGGGACACCGGGGAGCTGTTTTTT.

This clonotype was picked up many times. CDR3 coding DNA: TGTGCCATCAGCCCAGGGACAGGGAACTACGAGCAGTACTTC. Translating gives CAISPGTGNYEQYF. This rearrangement joins TRBV10-3 to TRBJ2-7, with 9 bases fitting TRBD1. The J segment lost 3 bases and the V segment lost 6 bases, leaving 6 bases of the junction unmatched. This CDR3 has 14 residues. The germline gives CDR1 ENHRY, CDR2 SYGVKD.

This chain joins TRBV5-6 and TRBJ2-1, with D uncertain. Trimming removed 0 bases from V and 0 bases from J, with 10 bases in between. This CDR3 is 16 amino acids long. Germline V CDR1 and CDR2: SGHDT, YYEEEE. CDR3 region: CASSLGPTSSYNEQFF. DNA for the CDR3: TGTGCCAGCAGCTTGGGGCCCACAAGCTCCTACAATGAGCAGTTCTTC.

The chain carries TRBV29-1 and TRBJ1-4; D might be TRBD1 (5 bases). The V end lost 1 base, the J end lost 6 bases, and 15 bases lay between the germline ends. There are 15 residues in the CDR3. Germline lookup yields CDR1 SQVTM and CDR2 ANQGSEA. The CDR3 loop reads CSVEGADWGDEKLFF. The CDR3 nucleotides are TGCAGCGTTGAAGGGGCCGATTGGGGCGATGAAAAACTGTTTTTT.

The genes are TRBV5-1 and TRBJ1-6, with a tentative D call TRBD1 (5 bases). CDR1 is SGHRS, CDR2 YFSETQ, per germline. This CDR3 is 17 amino acids long. Trimming pared 2 bases from V and 0 bases from J, leaving 12 bases between. The DNA of the CDR3 is TGCGCCAGCAGCTTCTCGGCAGGGAGCTCCTATAATTCACCCCTCCACTTT. This encodes CASSFSAGSSYNSPLHF.

In this sample, this clonotype turned up a few times. The DNA for the CDR3 is TGCGCCAGCAGCCAGAGGTCTAGCGGAGCCCTCACAGATACGCAGTATTTT. Protein: CASSQRSSGALTDTQYF. The chain carries TRBV5-1 and TRBJ2-3; the match to TRBD2 covers 7 bases. The CDR3 covers 17 residues. CDR1 and CDR2 from the germline V gene are SGHRS and YFSETQ. J was trimmed by 2 bases and V by 4 bases; bases with no gene match: 13.

This clonotype was recorded many times. The V call is TRBV12-3 or TRBV12-4, the J call TRBJ2-7; 13 bases are shared with TRBD2. This CDR3 is built from 15 residues. V was clipped by 5 bases and J by 2 bases; unmatched bases: 3. The CDR3 here is CASSHGTSGTYEQYF. The CDR3 DNA sequence: TGTGCCAGCAGTCACGGGACTAGCGGGACCTACGAGCAGTACTTC.

This clonotype showed up just a few times. The CDR3 loop is CASSPGQGEAEAFF. The CDR3 DNA reads TGTGCCAGCAGCCCTGGACAGGGTGAGGCTGAAGCTTTCTTT. The chain links TRBV7-9 to TRBJ1-1, with TRBD1 identical over 8 bases. This CDR3 comprises 14 residues. J gave up 6 bases and V 5 bases, and 8 bases lay outside the gene matches. From germline, CDR1 is SEHNR and CDR2 FQNEAQ (reference sequence).

The V and J genes are TRBV5-1 and TRBJ2-1; 7 bases agree with TRBD1. The DNA end is a closer match to TRBJ2-7, so the J assignment may be wrong. The CDR3 consists of 15 residues. Germline loops: CDR1 SGHRS, CDR2 YFSETQ. CDR3 amino acids: CASGGQESSYNEQYF. The CDR3 DNA is TGCGCCAGCGGAGGACAGGAAAGCTCCTACAATGAGCAGTACTTC.

Ten or more counts support this clonotype. The V call is TRBV2, the J call TRBJ2-7; perhaps TRBD1 as D (6 bases). The CDR3 contains 12 residues. CDR1 is SNHLY, CDR2 FYNNEI, per germline. Trimming cost V 6 bases and J 6 bases, with 12 bases left between them. CDR3 coding DNA: TGTGCCAGCAGAGCGACAGGTTTCGAGCAGTACTTC. This gives the protein CASRATGFEQYF.

The rearrangement joins TRBV27 to TRBJ1-2; 10 bases fit TRBD1. The length of the CDR3 is 13 residues. Germline CDR1 reads MNHEY; CDR2 reads SMNVEV (reference sequence). Losses at the gene ends were 5 bases for V and 7 bases for J; bases not matched to a gene: 4. Written as DNA, the CDR3 is TGTGCCAGCAGTCCCGACAGGGGGCTTGGCTACACCTTC. Its translation: CASSPDRGLGYTF.

This chain links TRBV10-3 with TRBJ2-7; D uncertain. The end of the DNA is better explained by TRBJ2-5, so the J call may be wrong. The CDR3 length is 14 residues. The germline V gene has CDR1 ENHRY and CDR2 SYGVKD. The CDR3 protein is CAISEVVPEETQYF. The CDR3 bases are TGTGCCATCAGTGAAGTGGTCCCTGAGGAGACCCAGTACTTC.

The chain employs TRBV7-2 and TRBJ2-3; weak D call: TRBD2 (5 bases). V was pared by 2 bases and J by 3 bases, with 21 bases between. Germline V gene sequence: CDR1 SGHTA, CDR2 FQGNSA. This CDR3 comprises 18 residues. The CDR3 DNA is TGTGCCAGCAGCTTAAGTGGGTGGCGAGGCGGGCTTACAGATACGCAGTATTTT. Translating gives CASSLSGWRGGLTDTQYF.

This clonotype was seen repeatedly, ten times or more. The rearrangement joins TRBV12-3 or TRBV12-4 to TRBJ2-1, with no clear D. The V gene lost 5 bases and the J gene lost 0 bases, with 11 bases spanning the gap. This CDR3 has 15 amino acids. CDR3 loop: CASSGSDRSYNEQFF. The CDR3 nucleotides are TGTGCCAGCAGTGGCAGCGACCGCTCCTACAATGAGCAGTTCTTC.

The sample holds many counts of this clonotype. The chain combines TRBV5-1 with TRBJ1-5; D is unclear. The germline V gene encodes CDR1 SGHRS and CDR2 YFSETQ. The CDR3 has 15 residues. V was cut by 6 bases and J by 8 bases, with 21 bases left in between. CDR3 amino acids: CASKKVGSSEEPQHF. The CDR3 bases are TGCGCCAGCAAAAAGGTCGGTTCCTCAGAGGAGCCCCAGCATTTT.